This T cell receptor beta chain was captured by sequencing in a study of cytomegalovirus exposure and HLA in healthy donors. At the level of the study: Of a few hundred genotyped donors, around 84% clustered with self-reported Caucasian donors.

Findings and limits, study-wide: TRBV6-2, TRBV6-3 and other indistinguishable V segments were excluded. Among TCR beta chains, those listed as cytomegalovirus-associated numbered more than 150.

Nominally healthy donors provided the samples, though records likely missed some immune exposures. Primers for the PCR totalled 60 Vbeta and 13 Jbeta. Clones were sequenced by immunoSEQ multiplex PCR, and TCRdb holds only the in-frame ones, with some missing. Among approximately 220,000 clones, around 80% were seen once, and the ten largest hold around a sixth. A note on this clone: The antigen is not known.

Per germline, CDR1 SGHDT and CDR2 YYEEEE. Trimming took off 0 bases at V and 3 bases at J, with 16 bases between the two ends. The CDR3 totals 17 residues. The sequence derives from a man aged 35-49 years in good health and CMV-seronegative. V usage is TRBV5-6 and J usage is TRBJ2-1, with D perhaps matching TRBD2 (5 bases). Sequenced: PBMCs. The DNA of the CDR3 is TGTGCCAGCAGCTTGGCCGGGGAGCCCTATTACTACAATGAGCAGTTCTTC. Translation gives CASSLAGEPYYYNEQFF.